The rows below give T cell receptor beta chains drawn from one sample of a study of CD8+ T cells in alopecia areata. Some clones are missing from TCRdb's copy, which holds only in-frame ones; the method was immunoSEQ multiplex PCR. The sample carries 150,000 or so clones, around 47% recorded once. Sequencing was done on a sample of CD4+ T cells sorted from blood. The source is a human donor with alopecia areata. CDR3s include the opening cysteine and the closing phenylalanine or tryptophan. A D gene is named only where the DNA matches it firmly. Some rows have no size entry. The others give once, few or many, or a class for an expanded clone.

d_call,j_call,clone_size,v_call,cdr3_nt,cdr3_aa
-,TRBJ1-2,-,TRBV30,TGTGCCCACCCCGGACCGTTCCCTACCTATGGCTACACCTTC,CAHPGPFPTYGYTF
TRBD2,TRBJ2-5,-,TRBV2,TGTGCCAGCAGCGGGACTAGCGAAGAGACCCAGTACTTC,CASSGTSEETQYF
-,TRBJ2-3,-,TRBV4-1,TGCGCCAGCAGCTTATACCGCCCCAGGGATACGCAGTATTTT,CASSLYRPRDTQYF
TRBD2,TRBJ2-3,-,TRBV28,TGTGCCAGCAGTTCGCCTAGCGGGAGCACAGATACGCAGTATTTT,CASSSPSGSTDTQYF
-,TRBJ2-1,-,TRBV14,TGTGCCAGCAGCCAATCGGGTTTAAACGGCGAGCAGTTCTTC,CASSQSGLNGEQFF
TRBD1,TRBJ2-2,-,TRBV7-2,TGTGCCAGCAGCCGGGACAGGGTGAACACCGGGGAGCTGTTTTTT,CASSRDRVNTGELFF
-,TRBJ2-2,-,TRBV28,TGTGCCAGCAGCCGCGAGGTCACCGGGGAGCTGTTTTTT,CASSREVTGELFF
-,TRBJ2-3,-,TRBV13,TGTGCCAGCAGCTTAGCGGGAGATACGCAGTATTTT,CASSLAGDTQYF
-,TRBJ2-7,-,TRBV29-1,TGCAGCGTGGGGGGGGACAGCTACGAGCAGTACTTC,CSVGGDSYEQYF
TRBD2,TRBJ2-2,-,TRBV29-1,TGCAGCGTTGGGCCTAGCGGGACCGGGGAGCTGTTTTTT,CSVGPSGTGELFF
TRBD1,TRBJ1-2,-,TRBV7-2,TGTGCCAGCAGCTCCCCAGGGGGGGTCTATGGCTACACCTTC,CASSSPGGVYGYTF
TRBD1,TRBJ2-3,-,TRBV30,TGTGCCTGGGACAGGGGGGCAGGGGATACGCAGTATTTT,CAWDRGAGDTQYF
TRBD2,TRBJ2-1,-,TRBV29-1,TGCAGCGTTGCGGGACTAGCGGGAACCGATGAGCAGTTCTTC,CSVAGLAGTDEQFF
TRBD1,TRBJ1-2,-,TRBV6-1,TGTGCCAGCAGTGAATCGGGACAGGGGCCCTATGGCTACACCTTC,CASSESGQGPYGYTF
TRBD2,TRBJ2-3,few,TRBV5-1,TGCGCCAGCAGCCTGACTAGCGGGATATCAGATACGCAGTATTTT,CASSLTSGISDTQYF
TRBD2,TRBJ2-5,-,TRBV30,TGTGCCTTAACCGGGACTAACCAAGAGACCCAGTACTTC,CALTGTNQETQYF
-,TRBJ1-1,-,TRBV9,TGTGCCAGCAGCGTAGTCGGGGAGTTCGGTGAAGCTTTCTTT,CASSVVGEFGEAFF
-,TRBJ2-7,-,TRBV30,TGTGCCTGGAGTACGGGCTCCTACGAGCAGTACTTC,CAWSTGSYEQYF
-,TRBJ2-6,-,TRBV2,TGTGCCAGCAGCTCAGGGACTGGGGCCAACGTCCTGACTTTC,CASSSGTGANVLTF
-,TRBJ2-1,-,TRBV29-1,TGCAGCGTTGCCAGGGACTCCGCCAATGAGCAGTTCTTC,CSVARDSANEQFF
-,TRBJ1-1,-,TRBV18,TGTGCCAGCTCACCACGAGCGAGGAACACTGAAGCTTTCTTT,CASSPRARNTEAFF
-,TRBJ1-1,-,TRBV28,TGTGCCAGCAGTTTGATCACAGGGCCGAACACTGAAGCTTTCTTT,CASSLITGPNTEAFF
TRBD2,TRBJ2-7,-,TRBV5-1,TGCGCCAGCAGCTCCACGGCGGGAGTACTCGAGCAGTACTTC,CASSSTAGVLEQYF
-,TRBJ1-5,-,TRBV9,TGTGCCAGCAGCGTAGATAGTAGTCAGCCCCAGCATTTT,CASSVDSSQPQHF
TRBD2,TRBJ2-1,few,TRBV10-1,TGCGCCAGCGGACTAGCGGGAGCCAATGAGCAGTTCTTC,CASGLAGANEQFF
-,TRBJ2-3,once,TRBV11-2,TGTGCCAGCAGCTTAGTAGCGAAGAGCACAGATACGCAGTATTTT,CASSLVAKSTDTQYF
-,TRBJ2-2,-,TRBV7-9,TGTGCCAGCAGCAGGGGGACACTTAACACCGGGGAGCTGTTTTTT,CASSRGTLNTGELFF
-,TRBJ2-5,few,TRBV25-1,TGTGCCAGCAGTGAATATGTCAGTCAAGAGACCCAGTACTTC,CASSEYVSQETQYF
-,TRBJ1-1,few,TRBV7-3,TGTGCCAGCAGCCTTCAAGGTCTGGGGGCGCGGACTGAAGCTTTCTTT,CASSLQGLGARTEAFF
-,TRBJ2-3,once,TRBV27,TGTGCCAGCAGTGGACTGAACACAGATACGCAGTATTTT,CASSGLNTDTQYF
-,TRBJ2-5,-,TRBV29-1,TGCAGCGCCTCCGGGCGGGCACGGGGAGAGACCCAGTACTTC,CSASGRARGETQYF
TRBD1,TRBJ1-5,few,TRBV28,TGTGCCAGCAGCCCCGGGACAGGGGGCCAGCCCCAGCATTTT,CASSPGTGGQPQHF
-,TRBJ2-5,-,TRBV6-5,TGTGCCAGCAGCCTCGGACACTGGGAGACCCAGTACTTC,CASSLGHWETQYF
TRBD1,TRBJ1-2,once,TRBV30,TGTGCCTGGTACAGGGGGAACGGCTACACCTTC,CAWYRGNGYTF
-,TRBJ1-5,-,TRBV4-1,TGCGCCAGCAGCCAAGAAGGTGGTTTACGCAATCAGCCCCAGCATTTT,CASSQEGGLRNQPQHF
-,TRBJ2-6,many,TRBV16,TGTGCCGGCAGCAGAGGCTCTGGGGCCAACGTCCTGACTTTC,CAGSRGSGANVLTF
-,TRBJ1-2,-,TRBV30,TGTGCCTGGAGTTCCGGGCCCAGCTATGGCTACACCTTC,CAWSSGPSYGYTF
TRBD2,TRBJ2-3,-,TRBV28,TGTGCCAGCAGTTCGAACGGCGGGAGGGGGACAGATACGCAGTATTTT,CASSSNGGRGTDTQYF
-,TRBJ2-5,few,TRBV13,TGTGCCAGCAGCTTAGATGCACAGCAAGAGACCCAGTACTTC,CASSLDAQQETQYF
-,TRBJ2-5,-,TRBV11-2,TGTGCCAGTGGACGGCCCCAAGAGACCCAGTACTTC,CASGRPQETQYF
-,TRBJ2-7,-,TRBV5-6,TGTGCCAGCAGCTTGGGGGGGCTCGAGCAGTACTTC,CASSLGGLEQYF
TRBD2,TRBJ2-4,few,TRBV28,TGTGCCAGCACCGGGGGGGAAAACATTCAGTACTTC,CASTGGENIQYF
-,TRBJ2-1,-,TRBV7-3,TGTGCCAGCAGCCCCCGAGCTAGTTACGAGCAGTTCTTC,CASSPRASYEQFF
-,TRBJ2-1,-,TRBV2,TGTGCCAGCACTAGGTACAATGAGCAGTTCTTC,CASTRYNEQFF
TRBD2,TRBJ2-2,few,TRBV28,TGTGCCGGCGGCGGGAGGGCGAACACCGGGGAGCTGTTTTTT,CAGGGRANTGELFF
-,TRBJ1-2,-,TRBV25-1,TGTGCCAGCAGTGGGGGCCGTAACTATGGCTACACCTTC,CASSGGRNYGYTF
-,TRBJ2-2,-,TRBV29-1,TGCAGCGCGGTCTACTCTCGGAACACCGGGGAGCTGTTTTTT,CSAVYSRNTGELFF